A single sample gave rise to the 31 T cell receptor beta chains below, sequenced in a study of CD8+CD57+ T cells in acquired aplastic anemia. Genomic DNA, the template, was used for profiling of the TCR beta VDJ and CDR3. TCRdb fed the reads into MiXCR, producing one record per CDR3 protein. The repertoire holds 150,000 to 200,000 distinct CDR3 sequences, with approximately 40% as singletons. Sample: sorted CD4+, CD8+, or CD8+CD57+ T cells (not recorded which) from PBMCs. These receptors originate from a human donor in good health.

This clonotype was seen a handful of times. The chain uses TRBV7-2 and TRBJ2-1, with TRBD2 identical over 13 bases. CDR3 size: 15 residues. V shed 5 bases and J 9 bases; nucleotides not matched to a gene: 7. Germline CDR1 SGHTA, CDR2 FQGNSA. The CDR3 nucleotides are TGTGCCAGCAGCCCTAGGGGGACTAGCGGGGCTGAGCAGTTCTTC. It codes for CASSPRGTSGAEQFF.

This clonotype appeared many times. J is TRBJ2-5 and V is TRBV10-3; tentative D call: TRBD2 (5 bases). This CDR3 contains 13 residues. V shed 4 bases and J shed 4 bases, with 10 bases lying between them. CDR1 is ENHRY, CDR2 SYGVKD, per germline. CDR3 bases: TGTGCCATCAGTGGACTATCGGGAGAGACCCAGTACTTC. It codes for CAISGLSGETQYF.

This chain links TRBV9 with TRBJ2-5; 10 bases fit TRBD2. This CDR3 region has 16 residues. The V gene's germline CDR1 is SGDLS and CDR2 YYNGEE. The junction had 2 bases not matched to a gene; V was cut back by 0 bases and J by 0 bases. CDR3 nucleotides: TGTGCCAGCAGCGTAGATAGCGGGGGGTACCAAGAGACCCAGTACTTC. Protein product: CASSVDSGGYQETQYF.

V gene TRBV10-3 combines with J gene TRBJ2-1; unclear D gene. The CDR3 extends over 15 amino acids. Germline CDR1 is ENHRY and CDR2 is SYGVKD. The V end lost 3 bases, the J end lost 0 bases, and 9 bases lay between the germline ends. CDR3: CAISDLRSSYNEQFF. CDR3 bases: TGTGCCATCAGTGATTTGCGGAGCTCCTACAATGAGCAGTTCTTC.

The genes are TRBV7-9 and TRBJ1-5; no reliable D call. Germline V gives CDR1 SEHNR, CDR2 FQNEAQ (reference sequence). V was cut by 4 bases and J by 3 bases, with 7 bases left in between. This CDR3 has 13 amino acids. The CDR3, as DNA: TGTGCCAGCAGCTCAGCCCTCAATCAGCCCCAGCATTTT. This gives the protein CASSSALNQPQHF.

CDR3 sequence (DNA): TGTGCCACCAGCAGGGCCTACAATGAGCAGTTCTTC. Translated: CATSRAYNEQFF. The gene calls are TRBV15 and TRBJ2-1, with unresolved D. With 3 bases removed from V and 2 bases from J, the gap between germline ends came to 2 bases. The CDR3 is 12 residues long. CDR1 and CDR2 (germline): LNHNV, YYDKDF (reference sequence). The entire variable domain, with the rest obtained from reference TRBV15 and TRBJ2-1, is as follows: DAMVIQNPRYQVTQFGKPVTLSCSQTLNHNVMYWYQQKSSQAPKLLFHYYDKDFNNEADTPDNFQSRRPNTSFCFLDIRSPGLGDTAMYLCATSRAYNEQFFGPGTRLTVL.

This clonotype was recorded at least ten times. The V and J genes are TRBV20-1 and TRBJ1-5; 11 nucleotides agree with TRBD1. The CDR3 runs 14 residues. The germline CDR1 and CDR2 sequences are DFQATT and SNEGSKA (reference sequence). Losses at the gene ends were 2 bases for V and 6 bases for J; bases not matched to a gene: 3. CDR3 region: CSARRTGGVQPQHF. The CDR3 nucleotides are TGCAGTGCTAGAAGGACAGGGGGCGTTCAGCCCCAGCATTTT.

This clonotype appeared a single time. A read error is possible here, since a much larger clone lies one base away. This rearrangement joins TRBV2 to TRBJ1-2, with D perhaps TRBD1 (6 bases). V lost 7 bases, J lost 4 bases, and 10 bases lay in between. CDR3 size: 12 residues. Germline CDR1 is SNHLY and CDR2 is FYNNEI. The CDR3 protein is CASKGGGYGYTF. DNA of the CDR3: TGTGCCAGCAAGGGGGGAGGCTATGGCTACACCTTC.

The rearrangement uses TRBV7-2 and TRBJ1-5, with no clear D. Germline V lookup: CDR1 SGHTA, CDR2 FQGNSA. CDR3 length: 13 amino acids. V gave up 0 bases and J gave up 3 bases, with 3 bases separating them. The CDR3: CASSLATNQPQHF. The DNA for the CDR3 is TGTGCCAGCAGCTTAGCCACCAATCAGCCCCAGCATTTT.

This sequence joins TRBV9 and TRBJ2-7, with D possibly TRBD1 on 6 matching bases. The CDR3 consists of 15 residues. The V and J ends lost 0 bases and 3 bases respectively, with 13 bases between them. Germline loops: CDR1 SGDLS, CDR2 YYNGEE. This chain's CDR3 is CASSVGQGQGYEQYF. DNA of the CDR3: TGTGCCAGCAGCGTAGGGCAGGGGCAGGGCTACGAGCAGTACTTC.

Regarding this clonotype: With a much larger clone just one base away, this may be a read error. The V and J genes are TRBV30 and TRBJ1-5; no clear D. Germline lookup yields CDR1 GTSNPN and CDR2 SVGIG (reference sequence). Deletions cut 1 base from V and 6 bases from J, with 10 bases between. This CDR3 spans 13 amino acids. CDR3 residues: CAWSANMSQPQHF. The CDR3 nucleotides read TGTGCCTGGAGTGCGAATATGAGTCAGCCCCAGCATTTT.

Many counts were recorded for this clonotype. V gene TRBV6-1 combines with J gene TRBJ2-5; D possibly corresponds to TRBD1 (6 bases). Trimming shortened V by 6 bases and J by 4 bases, and 12 bases separated the two germline ends. In germline, CDR1 is MNHNS, CDR2 SASEGT. This CDR3 spans 13 amino acids. This CDR3 reads CASRGAGRETQYF. In DNA form, the CDR3 reads TGTGCCAGCAGGGGGGCAGGGCGAGAGACCCAGTACTTC.

This clonotype was detected ten times or more. The CDR3 loop is CSARSDRGRNYGYTF. CDR3 DNA: TGCAGTGCTAGAAGTGACAGGGGACGTAACTATGGCTACACCTTC. The J gene is TRBJ1-2, the V gene TRBV20-1; 8 positions agree with TRBD1. The junction had 6 bases not matched to a gene; V was cut back by 2 bases and J by 1 base. Germline CDR1 is DFQATT and CDR2 is SNEGSKA (reference sequence). The CDR3 length is 15 residues.

The chain is built from TRBV19 and TRBJ1-2; possible D gene TRBD1, 6 bases. Trimming took off 7 bases at V and 11 bases at J, with 26 bases between the two ends. CDR3 length: 15 amino acids. Germline V gene lookup returns CDR1 LNHDA and CDR2 SQIVND (reference sequence). As DNA, the CDR3 is TGTGCCAGTACCGCATACCGGACAGAGACTATGGGGTACACCTTC. This sequence encodes CASTAYRTETMGYTF.

The rearrangement joins TRBV20-1 to TRBJ1-6, with TRBD1 matching over 8 bases. The V gene's germline CDR1 is DFQATT and CDR2 SNEGSKA (reference sequence). The CDR3 extends over 14 amino acids. The trim removed 2 bases at V and 5 bases at J, leaving 2 bases unmatched. The CDR3 is CSARKTGDNSPLHF. The CDR3 DNA sequence: TGCAGTGCTAGAAAGACAGGGGATAATTCACCCCTCCACTTT.

This clonotype has at least ten counts. This chain links TRBV6-1 with TRBJ2-7; no clear D gene. This CDR3 spans 12 amino acids. Trimming shortened V by 6 bases and J by 5 bases, and 11 bases separated the two germline ends. Germline V CDR1 and CDR2: MNHNS, SASEGT. CDR3 coding DNA: TGTGCCAGCAGCCGCCCTCCCGACGAGCAGTACTTC. This encodes CASSRPPDEQYF.

In this sample, this clonotype turned up many times. The rearrangement joins TRBV20-1 to TRBJ2-6, with D tentatively TRBD1 or TRBD2 (5 bases each). Germline-derived CDR1 and CDR2 are DFQATT and SNEGSKA (reference sequence). The V and J ends lost 5 bases and 0 bases respectively, with 20 bases between them. The CDR3 contains 18 residues. CDR3 sequence reads: CSAAHIGRESSGANVLTF. As DNA, the CDR3 is TGCAGTGCTGCCCACATCGGCAGGGAGAGCTCTGGGGCCAACGTCCTGACTTTC.

Turning to this clonotype: One end of the junction varies from germline; a read error may be responsible. The rearrangement uses TRBV20-1 and TRBJ2-1; 10 nucleotides agree with TRBD2. In germline, CDR1 is DFQATT, CDR2 SNEGSKA (reference sequence). This CDR3 has 13 residues. CDR3 nucleotide sequence: TGCGGTGCCGGGGCTAGCGGGAGTCATGAGCAGTTCTTC. Protein sequence: CGAGASGSHEQFF.

This clonotype was seen ten or more times. The V call is TRBV12-3 or TRBV12-4, the J call TRBJ1-1; D remains ambiguous. V lost 7 bases and J 10 bases, leaving 19 bases between the germline ends. The CDR3 is 13 residues long. This CDR3 is CASNTRPPLAAFF. The CDR3 DNA reads as TGTGCCAGCAACACCAGACCACCCTTGGCAGCTTTCTTT.

The chain is built from TRBV4-2 and TRBJ2-3; possible D gene TRBD2, 5 bases. Trimming removed 2 bases from V and 0 bases from J, with 15 bases in between. The CDR3 loop spans 17 amino acids. Per the germline V gene, CDR1 is LGHNA and CDR2 is YNFKEQ. CDR3 bases: TGTGCCAGCAGCCAACTCGACTGGGAGCCGAGCACAGATACGCAGTATTTT. Translation gives CASSQLDWEPSTDTQYF.

For the CDR3, the DNA is TGTGCCAGCAGTTACCTCCAGAGCTCCTACAATGAGCAGTTCTTC. Encoded protein: CASSYLQSSYNEQFF. The J gene is TRBJ2-1, the V gene TRBV6-5; D gene uncertain. Per the germline V gene, CDR1 is MNHEY and CDR2 is SVGAGI. The CDR3 spans 15 residues. Trimming left V 2 bases short and J 0 bases short, with 8 bases between.

CDR3 in DNA: TGTGCCAGCAAGGACCCTGAGGGGAGCTCCTACAATGAGCAGTTCTTC. Its translation is CASKDPEGSSYNEQFF. This chain connects TRBV7-9 to TRBJ2-1, with D possibly being TRBD1 or TRBD2 (5 bases each). In germline, CDR1 is SEHNR, CDR2 FQNEAQ (reference sequence). This CDR3 is built from 16 residues. The V end was cut by 7 bases, the J end by 0 bases, with 16 bases between.

In its sample, this clonotype was seen many times. The rearrangement links TRBV29-1 to TRBJ1-2, with TRBD1 matching over 8 bases. Trimming at V came to 0 bases and at J to 7 bases, leaving 4 bases not matched to a gene. Germline CDR1 SQVTM, CDR2 ANQGSEA. This CDR3 contains 13 residues. In DNA form, the CDR3 reads TGCAGCGTTGAAGATATGGACAGGGTTGGCTACACCTTC. Translated, it gives CSVEDMDRVGYTF.

In this sample, this clonotype turned up many times. The chain couples TRBV6-2 or TRBV6-3 to TRBJ2-1; D ambiguous. V shed 0 bases and J shed 1 base, with 10 bases lying between them. There are 16 residues in the CDR3. Germline CDR1 reads MNHEY; CDR2 reads SVGEGT. In DNA form, the CDR3 reads TGTGCCAGCAGTTACTCGATCGGCACTTCCTACAATGAGCAGTTCTTC. Its translation is CASSYSIGTSYNEQFF.

The CDR3 DNA reads as TGCAGTGCTAGAGCCAGGGCGGGCACTGAAGCTTTCTTT. This codes for CSARARAGTEAFF. The V gene is TRBV20-1, the J gene TRBJ1-1; D is perhaps TRBD1 (5 bases). Looked up from germline, CDR1 is DFQATT and CDR2 is SNEGSKA (reference sequence). The length of the CDR3 is 13 residues. V was clipped by 1 base and J by 4 bases, with 10 bases between them.

This clonotype was counted once. One end of the junction does not line up with germline, which may come from a read error. The J gene is TRBJ2-2, the V gene TRBV7-8, with 8 bases fitting TRBD2. This CDR3 region has 18 residues. Germline loops: CDR1 SGHVS, CDR2 FQNEAQ. The CDR3 sequence is CASSLPLSPGLVTGELLF. CDR3 sequence (DNA): TGTGCCAGCAGCTTACCCCTAAGTCCGGGACTAGTCACCGGGGAGCTGCTTTTT.

This clonotype has at least ten counts. This chain links TRBV11-2 with TRBJ2-1; 7 bases are a match to TRBD2. Per the germline V gene, CDR1 is SGHAT and CDR2 is FQNNGV. The CDR3 has 18 amino acids. J was trimmed by 1 base and V by 5 bases; bases with no gene match: 14. CDR3 DNA: TGTGCCAGCAGCCCGAACCGGGAGGCGGGGAGGTCCTACAATGAGCAGTTCTTC. It codes for CASSPNREAGRSYNEQFF. Combining the CDR3 with reference TRBV11-2 and TRBJ2-1 gives the whole variable domain EAGVAQSPRYKIIEKRQSVAFWCNPISGHATLYWYQQILGQGPKLLIQFQNNGVVDDSQLPKDRFSAERLKGVDSTLKIQPAKLEDSAVYLCASSPNREAGRSYNEQFFGPGTRLTVL.

The rearrangement joins TRBV2 to TRBJ2-1; the D gene is possibly TRBD2 (5 bases). The CDR3 has 14 residues. Germline V CDR1 and CDR2: SNHLY, FYNNEI. Trimming took off 2 bases at V and 4 bases at J, with 9 bases between the two ends. The CDR3 sequence: CASSENGNYNEQFF. CDR3 in DNA: TGTGCCAGCAGTGAAAACGGGAATTACAATGAGCAGTTCTTC.

This clonotype was recorded a few times. This sequence joins TRBV18 and TRBJ2-7; D unresolved. The CDR3 has 11 amino acids. Germline V gene lookup returns CDR1 KGHSH and CDR2 LQKENI. V was cut by 6 bases and J by 5 bases, with 8 bases left in between. CDR3 DNA sequence: TGTGCCAGCTCGCAGGACCACGAGCAGTACTTC. It yields the protein CASSQDHEQYF.

The table lists this clonotype with many counts. The chain has TRBV7-2 and TRBJ1-6; D not certain. The CDR3 extends over 14 amino acids. Germline assignment: CDR1 SGHTA and CDR2 FQGNSA. V was pared by 1 base and J by 16 bases, with 17 bases between. DNA of the CDR3: TGTGCCAGCAGCTTAGGGGTCGGAGTAAGGGTACTCCACTTT. Its translation is CASSLGVGVRVLHF.

The chain joins TRBV7-9 to TRBJ1-1; D gene ambiguous. CDR1 is SEHNR, CDR2 FQNEAQ, per germline (reference sequence). Trimming shortened V by 11 bases and J by 0 bases, and 16 bases separated the two germline ends. The CDR3 sequence is 14 residues long. CDR3: CAGLSQRMNTEAFF. Written as DNA, the CDR3 is TGTGCCGGCCTTTCCCAAAGAATGAACACTGAAGCTTTCTTT.